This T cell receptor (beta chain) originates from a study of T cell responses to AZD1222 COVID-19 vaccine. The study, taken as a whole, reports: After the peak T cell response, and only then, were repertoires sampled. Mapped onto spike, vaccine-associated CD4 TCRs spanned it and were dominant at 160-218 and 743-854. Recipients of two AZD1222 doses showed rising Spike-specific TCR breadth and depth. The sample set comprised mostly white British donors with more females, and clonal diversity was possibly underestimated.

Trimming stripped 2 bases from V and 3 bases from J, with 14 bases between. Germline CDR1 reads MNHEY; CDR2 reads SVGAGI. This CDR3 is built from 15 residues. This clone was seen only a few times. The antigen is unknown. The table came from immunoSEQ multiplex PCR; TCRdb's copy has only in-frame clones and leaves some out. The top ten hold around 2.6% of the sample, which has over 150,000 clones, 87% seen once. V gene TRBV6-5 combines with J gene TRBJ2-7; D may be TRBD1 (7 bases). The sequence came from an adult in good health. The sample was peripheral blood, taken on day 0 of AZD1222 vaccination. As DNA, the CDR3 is TGTGCCAGCAGTTACGGGGGGTCAGGGGGCTACGAGCAGTACTTC. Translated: CASSYGGSGGYEQYF.